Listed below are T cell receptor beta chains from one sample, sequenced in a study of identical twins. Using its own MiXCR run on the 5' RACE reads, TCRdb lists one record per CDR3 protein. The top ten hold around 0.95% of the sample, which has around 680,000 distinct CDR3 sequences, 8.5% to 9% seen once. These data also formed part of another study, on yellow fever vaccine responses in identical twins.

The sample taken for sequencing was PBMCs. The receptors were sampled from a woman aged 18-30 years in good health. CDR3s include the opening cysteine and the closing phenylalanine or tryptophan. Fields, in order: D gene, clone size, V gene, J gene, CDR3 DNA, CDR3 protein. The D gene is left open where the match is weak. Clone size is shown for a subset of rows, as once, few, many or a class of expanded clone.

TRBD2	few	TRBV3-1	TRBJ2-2	TGTGCCAGCAGCCTCCTGGCGACTAGCGGGAGGGACACCGGGGAGCTGTTTTTT	CASSLLATSGRDTGELFF
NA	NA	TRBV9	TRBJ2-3	TGTGCCAGCAGCCCTTATAATAGCGGCCAAGATACGCAGTATTTT	CASSPYNSGQDTQYF
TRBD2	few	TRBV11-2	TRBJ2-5	TGTGCCAGCAGCGTAACTAGCGGGGTGCGGGCCCAGTACTTC	CASSVTSGVRAQYF
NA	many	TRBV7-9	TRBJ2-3	TGTGCCAGCAGCCCCGGGGAGCCAGCCTTAGATACGCAGTATTTT	CASSPGEPALDTQYF
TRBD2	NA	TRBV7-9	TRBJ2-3	TGTGCCAGCAGCTTAGTAAGCGGGAGGAACTCAGATACGCAGTATTTT	CASSLVSGRNSDTQYF
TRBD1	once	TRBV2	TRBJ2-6	TGTGCCAGCAGAAGGACAGGGGGCGAATCTGGGGCCAACGTCCTGACTTTC	CASRRTGGESGANVLTF
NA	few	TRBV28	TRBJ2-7	TGTGCCAGCAGTCCCTCCCTGACAGTTTCCTACGAGCAGTACTTC	CASSPSLTVSYEQYF
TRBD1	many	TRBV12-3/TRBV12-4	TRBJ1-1	TGTGCCAGCAGCTCCACAGGGGGCTATACTGAAGCTTTCTTT	CASSSTGGYTEAFF
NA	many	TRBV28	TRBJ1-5	TGTGCCAGCAGTTTTTTGGGAGGTAGCAATCAGCCCCAGCATTTT	CASSFLGGSNQPQHF
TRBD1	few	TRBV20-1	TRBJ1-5	TGCAGTGCTACCCTCGGGACAGCGAGCAATCAGCCCCAGCATTTT	CSATLGTASNQPQHF
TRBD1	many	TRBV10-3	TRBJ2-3	TGTGCCATCAGTACGGGACAGGGGGACATGGATACGCAGTATTTT	CAISTGQGDMDTQYF
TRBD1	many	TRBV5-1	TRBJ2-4	TGCGCCAGCAGCCCTGGACAGGGAGCCAAAAACATTCAGTACTTC	CASSPGQGAKNIQYF
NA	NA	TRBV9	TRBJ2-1	TGTGCCAGCAGCGTAGGCGGAAAAGGATACAATGAGCAGTTCTTC	CASSVGGKGYNEQFF
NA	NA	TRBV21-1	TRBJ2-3	TGTGCCAGCAGCAAAGTTTGCAGGGGGACTAGCGGGAACCTCTGCACAGATACGCAGTATTTT	CASSKVCRGTSGNLCTDTQYF
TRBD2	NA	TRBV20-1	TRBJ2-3	TGCAGTGCTACCGGGACTAGCGGGGGGGGGAGCACAGATACGCAGTATTTT	CSATGTSGGGSTDTQYF
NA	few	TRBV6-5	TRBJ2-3	TGTGCCAGCAGTTACTCGGCCTTCACAGATACGCAGTATTTT	CASSYSAFTDTQYF
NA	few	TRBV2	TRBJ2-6	TGTGCCAGCAGTGAAGGGAAATCTGGGGCCAACGTCCTGACTTTC	CASSEGKSGANVLTF
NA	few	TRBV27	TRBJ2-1	TGTGCCAGCAGCCGAAATTACAATGAGCAGTTCTTC	CASSRNYNEQFF
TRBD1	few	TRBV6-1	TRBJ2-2	TGTGCCAGCAGTGGACAGGGGGCTCGAGAAACCGGGGAGCTGTTTTTT	CASSGQGARETGELFF
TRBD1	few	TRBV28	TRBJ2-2	TGTGCCAGCAGTTCCAGGACAGGGCTCCTCACCGGGGAGCTGTTTTTT	CASSSRTGLLTGELFF
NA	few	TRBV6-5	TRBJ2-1	TGTGCCAGCAGTTATGGGCAAATCGGTGAGCAGTTCTTC	CASSYGQIGEQFF
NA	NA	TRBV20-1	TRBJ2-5	TGCAGTGCTAGAGCGGGGGAGCCACAAGAGACCCAGTACTTC	CSARAGEPQETQYF
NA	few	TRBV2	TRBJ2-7	TGTGCCAGCGGGACAATGAGGAGCGAGCAGTACTTC	CASGTMRSEQYF
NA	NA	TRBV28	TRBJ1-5	TGTGCCAGCAGTTTACCGGATTTCAATCAGCCCCAGCATTTT	CASSLPDFNQPQHF
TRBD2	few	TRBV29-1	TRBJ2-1	TGCAGCGGTCATTGGGAGGTAGCGGGAGGACTCAATGAGCAGTTCTTC	CSGHWEVAGGLNEQFF
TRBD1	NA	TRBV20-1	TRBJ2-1	TGCAGTCCAATCTACAGGGGCAATGAGCAGTTCTTC	CSPIYRGNEQFF
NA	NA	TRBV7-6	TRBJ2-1	TGTGCCAGCAGCTTAGTTATCCTTGGGGAGCAGTTCTTC	CASSLVILGEQFF
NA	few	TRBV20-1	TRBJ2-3	TGCAGTGCTAGACTCCACGAAAATACGCAGTATTTT	CSARLHENTQYF
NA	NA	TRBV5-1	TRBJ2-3	TGCGCCAGCAGCTTGGAGATCCCCAGGGATACGCAGTATTTT	CASSLEIPRDTQYF
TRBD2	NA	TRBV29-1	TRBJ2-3	TGCAGCTGTGGGGGGACTAGCGCGACGAGCACAGATACGCAGTATTTT	CSCGGTSATSTDTQYF
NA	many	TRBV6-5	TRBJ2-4	TGTGCCAGCAGTTACCTGGCAGGAGCCAAAAACATTCAGTACTTC	CASSYLAGAKNIQYF
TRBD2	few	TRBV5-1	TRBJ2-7	TGCGCCAGCGCTACTAGCGGGGGGGCCTACGAGCAGTACTTC	CASATSGGAYEQYF
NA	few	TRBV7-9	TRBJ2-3	TGTGCCAGCAGCTTAGAGCAGGGGATAGGAGATACGCAGTATTTT	CASSLEQGIGDTQYF
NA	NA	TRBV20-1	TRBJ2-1	TGCAGTGCACGTGGGGTAGAATGGAATGAGCAGTTCTTC	CSARGVEWNEQFF
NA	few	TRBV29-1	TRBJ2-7	TGCAGCGTTGCCCCCCGGATGGTGGGATTCTACGAGCAGTACTTC	CSVAPRMVGFYEQYF
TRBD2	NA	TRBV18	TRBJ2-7	TGTGCCAGCTCACCACCGGGACTAGCGGGGGGGCTCGAGCAGTACTTC	CASSPPGLAGGLEQYF
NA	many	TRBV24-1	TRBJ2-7	TGTGCCACCGGGATGGGGGGTCCTAACGAGCAGTACTTC	CATGMGGPNEQYF
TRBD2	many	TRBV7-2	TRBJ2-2	TGTGCCAGCAGCCACCCCGGGGTAGCGGGAGTTGGCGGGGAGCTGTTTTTT	CASSHPGVAGVGGELFF
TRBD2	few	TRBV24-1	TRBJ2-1	TGTGCCACCAGTGAACTACCGGGACTAGCGAACAATGAGCAGTTCTTC	CATSELPGLANNEQFF
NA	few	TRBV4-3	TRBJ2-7	TGCGCCAGCAGCCCGGACGGGTCGTACTACGAGCAGTACTTC	CASSPDGSYYEQYF
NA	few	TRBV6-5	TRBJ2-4	TGTGCCAGCAGTTACTCGGGACAAACTATACAAAACATTCAGTACTTC	CASSYSGQTIQNIQYF